This TCR beta chain stems from a study of cytomegalovirus exposure and HLA in healthy donors. The table lists this clone with a count of one. Assay used: immunoSEQ multiplex PCR; TCRdb lists only in-frame clones, some missing. The table lists about 82,000 clones, approximately 93% of them singletons. V lost 6 bases, J lost 0 bases, and 11 bases lay in between. The CDR3 totals 14 residues. Germline-derived CDR1 and CDR2 are MDHEN and SYDVKM. The chain combines TRBV28 with TRBJ1-1; D gene unclear. This receptor was obtained from a man younger than 30 in good health and CMV-seronegative. What was sequenced was PBMCs. The chain's CDR3 is CASSPSGMNTEAFF. The CDR3 DNA sequence: TGTGCCAGCAGCCCCAGCGGAATGAACACTGAAGCTTTCTTT.